This T cell receptor beta chain was obtained from a study of T-cell memory formation after mild COVID-19. Study as a whole: Clusters of TCRs were largely donor specific.

This clonotype was detected only a few times. TCRdb called the 5' RACE reads again in MiXCR, with one record for every CDR3 protein. Of roughly 130,000 distinct CDR3 sequences in the sample, more than 15% were seen once. The specimen was PBMCs or a T cell subset sorted from them (not recorded which). The clonotype was recovered from a man aged 18 to 29 who had mild COVID-19 (a few samples of this study predate the infection). Cell type and time point are not known.

The CDR3 coding sequence is TGTGCCAGCAGTCGCGGGGGGACGGGTGGATCACCCCTCCACTTT. Translated: CASSRGGTGGSPLHF. The chain combines TRBV6-5 with TRBJ1-6, with D possibly TRBD1 on 5 matching bases. In germline, CDR1 is MNHEY, CDR2 SVGAGI. This CDR3 spans 15 amino acids. Trimming pared 5 bases from V and 10 bases from J, leaving 18 bases between.